This entry lists 30 T cell receptor beta chains sequenced from one sample in a study of glioma-infiltrating T cells after dendritic cell vaccination. Indicated time point: after dendritic cell vaccination, including at tumor progression/relapse. Method: immunoSEQ multiplex PCR; TCRdb's copy keeps in-frame clones and lacks some. The repertoire holds roughly 60,000 clones, with around nine tenths as singletons. The sample was blood, taken after dendritic cell vaccination. These receptors were obtained from a human donor with glioblastoma.

This clone turned up a few times. V usage is TRBV7-2 and J usage is TRBJ2-5, with 8 bases fitting TRBD1. J was trimmed by 1 base and V by 1 base; bases with no gene match: 2. Germline V lookup: CDR1 SGHTA, CDR2 FQGNSA. The length of the CDR3 is 15 residues. In DNA, the CDR3 is TGTGCCAGCAGCTTAGTGGACAGGGCCCAAGAGACCCAGTACTTC. Its translation is CASSLVDRAQETQYF.

In nucleotides, the CDR3 is TGTGCCAGCAGCGAGGACAGGGGGTATGAGCAGTACTTC. This sequence encodes CASSEDRGYEQYF. The chain has TRBV11-2 and TRBJ2-7; the match to TRBD1 covers 10 bases. This CDR3 is 13 amino acids long. Germline loops: CDR1 SGHAT, CDR2 FQNNGV. The V segment lost 5 bases and the J segment 7 bases; nucleotides outside the gene matches: 5.

V is TRBV5-6 and J is TRBJ2-1, with 9 bases lining up with TRBD2. Germline assignment: CDR1 SGHDT and CDR2 YYEEEE. Trimming took 4 bases from V and 8 from J; bases not matched to a gene: 13. The CDR3 runs 16 residues. Here the CDR3 reads CASSPARGGFRYEQFF. CDR3 coding DNA: TGTGCCAGCAGCCCGGCGCGGGGGGGCTTTCGCTATGAGCAGTTCTTC.

The chain has TRBV11-2 and TRBJ1-2, with 7 positions matching TRBD1. After removal of 0 bases from V and 4 bases from J, the junction contained 5 bases not matched to a gene. The CDR3 runs to 15 residues. Germline CDR1 reads SGHAT; CDR2 reads FQNNGV. CDR3 sequence (DNA): TGTGCCAGCAGCTTAGATATTAGGACAGGCTATGGCTACACCTTC. Amino acid sequence: CASSLDIRTGYGYTF.

The chain carries TRBV2 and TRBJ2-2, with 9 bases that match TRBD1. V trimming: 4 bases; J trimming: 5 bases; junction bases outside the gene matches: 2. Germline V gene lookup returns CDR1 SNHLY and CDR2 FYNNEI. This CDR3 has 14 amino acids. The CDR3 bases are TGTGCCAGCAGTGTGGGACAGGGTACCGGGGAGCTGTTTTTT. Its translation: CASSVGQGTGELFF.

The sample holds one count of this clone. V usage is TRBV7-9 and J usage is TRBJ2-5, with D unclear. The end of the DNA aligns better with TRBJ2-7, so the J call may be wrong. Germline V gene data show CDR1 as SEHNR and CDR2 as FQNEAQ (reference sequence). The CDR3 covers 14 residues. CDR3 loop: CASSFARGPYEQYF. DNA of the CDR3: TGTGCCAGCAGCTTTGCGAGAGGCCCCTACGAGCAGTACTTC.

The chain has TRBV4-2 and TRBJ1-3; tentative D call: TRBD1 (5 bases). V shed 4 bases and J shed 0 bases, with 13 bases lying between them. Germline loops: CDR1 LGHNA, CDR2 YNFKEQ. This CDR3 has 16 amino acids. The CDR3 reads CASSRGGGISGNTIYF. CDR3 bases: TGTGCCAGCAGCCGCGGCGGGGGGATCTCTGGAAACACCATATATTTT.

V gene TRBV2 combines with J gene TRBJ1-2; D may be TRBD1 (5 bases). V lost 4 bases to trimming and J lost 4 bases, with 13 bases between them. The CDR3 covers 14 residues. Germline-derived CDR1 and CDR2 are SNHLY and FYNNEI. The CDR3 DNA follows: TGTGCCAGCAGTGTCGTGGACACGCCCTATGGCTACACCTTC. Translation gives CASSVVDTPYGYTF.

CDR3 amino acids: CASSPGGGNTEAFF. The DNA for the CDR3 is TGCGCCAGCAGCCCGGGAGGTGGGAACACTGAAGCTTTCTTT. This chain links TRBV5-1 with TRBJ1-1; D gene uncertain. The CDR3 totals 14 residues. CDR1 SGHRS and CDR2 YFSETQ come from the germline V gene. V was pared by 4 bases and J by 1 base, with 11 bases between.

The chain is built from TRBV2 and TRBJ1-5, with 7 bases that match TRBD1. CDR3 size: 15 residues. The ends lost 9 bases at V and 6 bases at J; junction bases unmatched: 14. Germline CDR1 and CDR2: SNHLY and FYNNEI. The CDR3, as DNA: TGTGCCAGTACGACAGGGATCCCCGGGGCTCAGCCCCAGCATTTT. This sequence encodes CASTTGIPGAQPQHF. Full variable domain (rest looked up from reference TRBV2 and TRBJ1-5): EPEVTQTPSHQVTQMGQEVILRCVPISNHLYFYWYRQILGQKVEFLVSFYNNEISEKSEIFDDQFSVERPDGSNFTLKIRSTKLEDSAMYFCASTTGIPGAQPQHFGDGTRLSIL.

V is TRBV5-6 and J is TRBJ1-2; 10 nucleotides agree with TRBD1. Per the germline V gene, CDR1 is SGHDT and CDR2 is YYEEEE. CDR3 size: 15 residues. V trimming: 4 bases; J trimming: 7 bases; junction bases outside the gene matches: 10. In DNA, the CDR3 is TGTGCCAGCAGCAACCCGGGACAGGGGCTCGGTGGCTACACCTTC. Its translation is CASSNPGQGLGGYTF. Based on the CDR3 plus reference TRBV5-6 and TRBJ1-2, the full variable domain is DAGVTQSPTHLIKTRGQQVTLRCSPKSGHDTVSWYQQALGQGPQFIFQYYEEEERQRGNFPDRFSGHQFPNYSSELNVNALLLGDSALYLCASSNPGQGLGGYTFGSGTRLTVV.

V and J are TRBV5-4 and TRBJ2-3, with 9 positions matching TRBD2. V lost 6 bases, J lost 2 bases, and 7 bases stayed unmatched. CDR1 and CDR2 (germline): SGHNT, YYREEE (reference sequence). The CDR3 extends over 15 amino acids. CDR3 nucleotide sequence: TGTGCCAGCATCCATAGCGGGGGATACACAGATACGCAGTATTTT. Its translation: CASIHSGGYTDTQYF.

The chain uses TRBV7-2 and TRBJ2-3, with 7 bases lining up with TRBD2. CDR1 is SGHTA and CDR2 is FQGNSA in the germline V gene. There are 18 residues in the CDR3. V was pared by 2 bases and J by 2 bases, with 13 bases of the junction left unmatched. The CDR3 nucleotides are TGTGCCAGCAGCTTACGTCCAGCGGGGAGGGTAGACACAGATACGCAGTATTTT. Translation: CASSLRPAGRVDTDTQYF.

The chain employs TRBV11-2 and TRBJ1-2, with 10 positions matching TRBD1. With 5 bases clipped from V and 8 bases from J, the junction kept 5 bases outside the gene matches. Germline assignment: CDR1 SGHAT and CDR2 FQNNGV. CDR3 length: 13 amino acids. This CDR3 reads CASSIGTGVGYTF. CDR3 sequence (DNA): TGTGCCAGCAGCATCGGGACAGGGGTGGGCTACACCTTC.

The chain is built from TRBV19 and TRBJ1-4; TRBD1 aligns across 7 bases. CDR1 and CDR2 (germline): LNHDA, SQIVND (reference sequence). The trim removed 9 bases at V and 4 bases at J, leaving 8 bases unmatched. The CDR3 loop spans 14 amino acids. The CDR3 spells CASQPGQFNEKLFF. The CDR3 DNA is TGTGCCAGCCAACCGGGACAGTTTAATGAAAAACTGTTTTTT.

In DNA, the CDR3 is TGTGCCAGCAGTCCTCAGGGGGAGACCCAGTACTTC. This sequence encodes CASSPQGETQYF. The rearrangement uses TRBV2 and TRBJ2-5; TRBD1 is a possible D gene (6 bases). V lost 5 bases, J lost 5 bases, and 9 bases lay in between. The germline V gene has CDR1 SNHLY and CDR2 FYNNEI. The CDR3 runs to 12 residues.

The J gene is TRBJ1-1, the V gene TRBV6-5; 9 nucleotides align to TRBD1. CDR3 length equals 14 residues. Germline V gene data show CDR1 as MNHEY and CDR2 as SVGAGI. The trim removed 6 bases at V and 4 bases at J, leaving 6 bases unmatched. CDR3 sequence reads: CASSTGGQGTEAFF. Written as DNA, the CDR3 is TGTGCCAGCAGCACAGGGGGCCAGGGCACTGAAGCTTTCTTT.

V usage is TRBV10-3 and J usage is TRBJ1-1; 8 bases are shared with TRBD1. The CDR3 is 14 residues long. J gave up 7 bases and V 4 bases, and 8 bases lay outside the gene matches. In germline, CDR1 is ENHRY, CDR2 SYGVKD. The CDR3 loop is CAISARGTGDEAFF. The CDR3 DNA follows: TGTGCCATCAGTGCCCGGGGGACAGGAGATGAAGCTTTCTTT.

The CDR3, as DNA: TGTGCCAGTAGGACAGGGACGGCGCAGCCCCAGCATTTT. Protein: CASRTGTAQPQHF. The V gene is TRBV19, the J gene TRBJ1-5, with 7 bases lining up with TRBD1. The CDR3 totals 13 residues. Germline V lookup: CDR1 LNHDA, CDR2 SQIVND (reference sequence). V shed 6 bases and J 7 bases; nucleotides not matched to a gene: 6.

This sequence joins TRBV6-5 and TRBJ1-1, with 9 bases identical to TRBD1. Germline lookup yields CDR1 MNHEY and CDR2 SVGAGI. V shed 7 bases, J shed 1 base, and the junction held 4 bases outside the gene matches. CDR3 size: 14 residues. The CDR3 nucleotides are TGTGCCAGCAATGAGGACAGGGGGAACACTGAAGCTTTCTTT. Its translation is CASNEDRGNTEAFF.

CDR3 loop: CSRYSADRGWFSNQPQHF. The CDR3 DNA sequence: TGCAGCAGGTATTCGGCGGACAGGGGGTGGTTTAGCAATCAGCCCCAGCATTTT. The rearrangement links TRBV29-1 to TRBJ1-5; 10 bases match TRBD1. CDR1 and CDR2 (germline): SQVTM, ANQGSEA. There are 18 residues in the CDR3. V gave up 8 bases and J gave up 0 bases; unmatched junction bases: 16.

The chain recombines TRBV9 with TRBJ1-2; 9 bases align to TRBD1. The CDR3 extends over 15 amino acids. Looked up from germline, CDR1 is SGDLS and CDR2 is YYNGEE. V lost 4 bases and J lost 4; bases outside the gene matches: 8. CDR3 residues: CASSKPGQGSYGYTF. The CDR3 DNA is TGTGCCAGCAGCAAACCGGGACAGGGTAGCTATGGCTACACCTTC.

V and J are TRBV11-3 and TRBJ2-2; 11 bases align to TRBD1. V dropped 8 bases and J dropped 6; count of bases not matched to a gene: 2. Per the germline V gene, CDR1 is SGHNT and CDR2 is YENEEA. This CDR3 spans 13 amino acids. As DNA, the CDR3 is TGTGCCAGCGGACAGGGGGCGGCCGGGGAGCTGTTTTTT. Encoded protein: CASGQGAAGELFF.

The rearrangement links TRBV5-6 to TRBJ1-1, with a weak D call TRBD1 (6 bases). CDR1 is SGHDT, CDR2 YYEEEE, per germline. Trimming left V 0 bases short and J 1 base short, with 10 bases between. The CDR3 loop spans 15 amino acids. The CDR3 reads CASSLAQGTNTEAFF. Written as DNA, the CDR3 is TGTGCCAGCAGCTTGGCCCAGGGGACGAACACTGAAGCTTTCTTT. The full variable domain, completed using reference TRBV5-6 and TRBJ1-1, is DAGVTQSPTHLIKTRGQQVTLRCSPKSGHDTVSWYQQALGQGPQFIFQYYEEEERQRGNFPDRFSGHQFPNYSSELNVNALLLGDSALYLCASSLAQGTNTEAFFGQGTRLTVV.

V usage is TRBV6-5 and J usage is TRBJ1-2, with a tentative D call TRBD1 (5 bases). Trimming removed 2 bases at V and 8 bases at J, with 12 bases between. The germline gives CDR1 MNHEY, CDR2 SVGAGI. The CDR3 length is 13 residues. CDR3 protein: CASSYGQGGGYTF. CDR3 DNA: TGTGCCAGCAGTTACGGGCAGGGTGGAGGCTACACCTTC.

The gene calls are TRBV7-2 and TRBJ1-1; TRBD1 aligns across 8 bases. Per the germline V gene, CDR1 is SGHTA and CDR2 is FQGNSA. The J segment lost 2 bases and the V segment lost 5 bases, leaving 10 bases of the junction unmatched. This CDR3 contains 16 residues. The CDR3 loop is CASSPAGTGFNTEAFF. CDR3 in DNA: TGTGCCAGCAGCCCGGCCGGGACAGGATTTAACACTGAAGCTTTCTTT.

The chain couples TRBV2 to TRBJ1-1; D is unclear. The V gene lost 3 bases and the J gene lost 0 bases, with 5 bases spanning the gap. The CDR3 is 13 amino acids. CDR1 and CDR2 from the germline V gene are SNHLY and FYNNEI. For the CDR3, the DNA is TGTGCCAGCAGTGAGGAGGTGAACACTGAAGCTTTCTTT. This encodes CASSEEVNTEAFF. Based on the CDR3 plus reference TRBV2 and TRBJ1-1, the full variable domain is EPEVTQTPSHQVTQMGQEVILRCVPISNHLYFYWYRQILGQKVEFLVSFYNNEISEKSEIFDDQFSVERPDGSNFTLKIRSTKLEDSAMYFCASSEEVNTEAFFGQGTRLTVV.

The chain couples TRBV29-1 to TRBJ1-1, with a possible D match to TRBD1 (5 bases). The germline V and J ends were trimmed by 7 bases and 1 base, with 13 bases remaining between them. Germline V gene data show CDR1 as SQVTM and CDR2 as ANQGSEA. The CDR3 spans 13 residues. The CDR3 coding sequence is TGCAGCGCCCATGCGACAGCGAACACTGAAGCTTTCTTT. This codes for CSAHATANTEAFF.

The V gene is TRBV5-1, the J gene TRBJ1-1; D is unresolved. V lost 0 bases and J 6 bases, leaving 15 bases between the germline ends. In germline, CDR1 is SGHRS, CDR2 YFSETQ. The CDR3 loop spans 15 amino acids. The CDR3 DNA reads TGCGCCAGCAGCTTGGTTCCCGGGAGGGTTGCTGAAGCTTTCTTT. Amino acids: CASSLVPGRVAEAFF.

This chain connects TRBV29-1 to TRBJ1-1; TRBD1 might be the D (6 bases). The CDR3 contains 17 residues. The V end lost 0 bases, the J end lost 1 base, and 18 bases lay between the germline ends. The V gene's germline CDR1 is SQVTM and CDR2 ANQGSEA. Here the CDR3 DNA reads TGCAGCGTTGAAGACTCATTGTCGGGACACCCGAACACTGAAGCTTTCTTT. Translation gives CSVEDSLSGHPNTEAFF. The whole variable domain, filled in from reference TRBV29-1 and TRBJ1-1, reads SAVISQKPSRDICQRGTSLTIQCQVDSQVTMMFWYRQQPGQSLTLIATANQGSEATYESGFVIDKFPISRPNLTFSTLTVSNMSPEDSSIYLCSVEDSLSGHPNTEAFFGQGTRLTVV.